What follows are 12 T cell receptor beta chains derived from one specimen sequenced in a study of tumor-infiltrating lymphocytes in oesophageal squamous cell carcinoma. TCRdb re-called the PCR reads with MiXCR, one entry per CDR3 protein. Of some 25,000 distinct CDR3 sequences in the sample, about two fifths were seen once. Sequencing was done on a sample of esophageal tumor tissue. The receptors were gathered from a male donor with esophageal squamous cell carcinoma.

This clonotype was recorded many times. CDR3 sequence: CASSPNRETQYF. The CDR3 region has the DNA TGTGCCAGCAGTCCCAATAGGGAGACCCAGTACTTC. The chain recombines TRBV27 with TRBJ2-5; D is uncertain. V was pared by 5 bases and J by 5 bases, with 9 bases between. There are 12 residues in the CDR3. Germline V gives CDR1 MNHEY, CDR2 SMNVEV (reference sequence).

This clonotype was seen repeatedly, ten times or more. This chain links TRBV20-1 with TRBJ2-5, with TRBD2 identical over 10 bases. This CDR3 spans 12 amino acids. CDR1 and CDR2 (germline): DFQATT, SNEGSKA (reference sequence). With 7 bases clipped from V and 5 bases from J, the junction kept 4 bases outside the gene matches. CDR3 region: CSGTSGEETQYF. Here the CDR3 DNA reads TGCAGTGGCACTAGCGGGGAGGAGACCCAGTACTTC.

This clonotype came up once. The chain uses TRBV7-2 and TRBJ2-7, with D tentatively TRBD1 (6 bases). V was trimmed by 1 base and J by 2 bases, leaving 12 bases between them. The CDR3 contains 15 residues. CDR1 and CDR2 from the germline V gene are SGHTA and FQGNSA. CDR3 region: CASSLEAGDTYEQYF. The DNA for the CDR3 is TGTGCCAGCAGCTTAGAGGCAGGGGATACCTACGAGCAGTACTTC.

The chain employs TRBV7-6 and TRBJ2-1, with unresolved D. Germline CDR1 SGHVS, CDR2 FNYEAQ. This CDR3 region has 9 residues. The V end was cut by 1 base, the J end by 12 bases, with 1 base between. The DNA of the CDR3 is TGTGCCAGCAGCTTAGGGCAGTTCTTC. It is translated as CASSLGQFF.

This clonotype was found a few times. The chain has TRBV12-3 or TRBV12-4 and TRBJ2-7; the match to TRBD2 covers 13 bases. The trim removed 4 bases at V and 3 bases at J, leaving 0 bases unmatched. The CDR3 has 14 residues. CDR3 coding DNA: TGTGCCAGCAGTTGGACTAGCGGGGGCTACGAGCAGTACTTC. Translation gives CASSWTSGGYEQYF.

DNA for the CDR3: TGTGCCAGCAGCGCTTTCGCCACTGAAGCTTTCTTT. It specifies CASSAFATEAFF. The chain recombines TRBV28 with TRBJ1-1; D gene uncertain. The CDR3 sequence is 12 residues long. Between the trimmed V and J ends, which lost 6 bases and 4 bases, there was a span of 9 bases. CDR1 is MDHEN, CDR2 SYDVKM, per germline.

Notes on this clonotype: An end of the junction differs from the germline gene, which may be a read error. The CDR3 DNA sequence: TGTGCCAGCAGCTTAAATCCGAACACCGGGGAGCTGTACTTC. Residues: CASSLNPNTGELYF. V and J are TRBV7-9 and TRBJ2-3, with D perhaps TRBD2 (5 bases). The CDR3 contains 14 residues. Germline lookup yields CDR1 SEHNR and CDR2 FQNEAQ (reference sequence).

The V call is TRBV7-6, the J call TRBJ2-4; 7 bases map to TRBD2. The J call may be incorrect, as the DNA end agrees better with TRBJ2-7. Germline CDR1 is SGHVS and CDR2 is FNYEAQ. The CDR3 is 16 residues long. The CDR3 reads CASSSGSGRGFYEQYF. The DNA for the CDR3 is TGTGCCAGCAGCTCGGGGTCGGGGCGGGGGTTCTACGAGCAGTACTTC.

This clonotype was recorded many times. The chain recombines TRBV10-1 with TRBJ2-6; unclear D gene. In germline, CDR1 is WNHNN, CDR2 SYGVQD (reference sequence). V was shortened by 10 bases and J by 18 bases, with 10 bases between the two germline ends. The CDR3 is 8 amino acids. The CDR3 protein is CATRRGTF. The CDR3 DNA sequence: TGCGCCACTCGACGAGGGACTTTC.

At least ten counts were recorded for this clonotype. The chain links TRBV4-2 to TRBJ1-1; D is undetermined. CDR3 length equals 14 residues. With 0 bases removed from V and 5 bases from J, the gap between germline ends came to 10 bases. Per germline, CDR1 LGHNA and CDR2 YNFKEQ. The CDR3 DNA reads TGTGCCAGCAGCCAAGACAGGTTGGGTACTGAAGCTTTCTTT. Translating gives CASSQDRLGTEAFF.

The sample holds many counts of this clonotype. This chain uses TRBV5-4 with TRBJ1-1; a weak D match, TRBD1 (6 bases). V lost 3 bases and J lost 0, with 18 bases in between. Looked up from germline, CDR1 is SGHNT and CDR2 is YYREEE (reference sequence). The CDR3 has 17 amino acids. This chain's CDR3 is CASSSPETGALNTEAFF. CDR3 nucleotides: TGTGCCAGCAGCTCCCCAGAGACAGGCGCCCTGAACACTGAAGCTTTCTTT.

The count of this clonotype is one. CDR3 sequence (DNA): TGTGCCAGCAGCTTTGGGGGGCTGGGCACTGAAGCTTTCTTT. The encoded protein is CASSFGGLGTEAFF. The rearrangement links TRBV7-2 to TRBJ1-1; D might be TRBD1 (6 bases). This CDR3 comprises 14 residues. From germline, CDR1 is SGHTA and CDR2 FQGNSA. V lost 3 bases, J lost 4 bases, and 12 bases lay in between.